This paragraph reports one TCR beta chain. This sample was taken from a study of blood T cell repertoires in COVID-19. Turning to the study itself: COVID-19 samples collected from the United States, Italy and Spain covered acute and convalescent phases.

Trimming pared 4 bases from V and 3 bases from J, leaving 10 bases between. Germline loops: CDR1 SGHNT, CDR2 YYREEE (reference sequence). This CDR3 has 13 amino acids. The table came from immunoSEQ multiplex PCR; TCRdb's copy has only in-frame clones and leaves some out. The table records 50,000 to 75,000 clones, about 90% of them present only once. This receptor was obtained from a man aged 60 to 69 with acute or convalescent COVID-19. This chain uses TRBV5-4 with TRBJ2-5, with D perhaps matching TRBD2 (5 bases). The source material was peripheral blood. The CDR3 loop is CASSLYGEETQYF. In DNA, the CDR3 is TGTGCCAGCAGCCTATACGGGGAAGAGACCCAGTACTTC.